This T cell receptor (beta chain) was obtained from a study of vaccination effects on CD4 cells after COVID-19. The study's findings and limits: Marked clonal contraction was seen late after vaccination (in both infection- and vaccine-induced clones).

Before any sequencing was done, the ViraFEST assay used viral peptide pools to expand antigen-specific CD4+ T cells. Culture proceeded for about ten days, and CD4+ T cells were then isolated. Their SARS-CoV-2 infection, verified by PCR, occurred between March and December 2020. Produced via immunoSEQ multiplex PCR; TCRdb's table is partial and in-frame only. The data show some 19,000 clones, roughly 74% seen once. Germline CDR1 is SGHAT and CDR2 is FQNNGV. The CDR3 totals 14 residues. V shed 5 bases and J 2 bases; nucleotides not matched to a gene: 4. In its sample, this clone was seen once. The antigen remains undetermined.

The V call is TRBV11-2, the J call TRBJ2-3; 7 bases map to TRBD2. This clonotype originated in a human donor who had a prior SARS-CoV-2 infection. Source: CD4+ T cells from PBMCs cultured with a peptide pool, taken before COVID-19 vaccination. The CDR3 spells CASSPGTNTDTQYF. The CDR3 coding sequence is TGTGCCAGCAGCCCCGGGACTAACACAGATACGCAGTATTTT.